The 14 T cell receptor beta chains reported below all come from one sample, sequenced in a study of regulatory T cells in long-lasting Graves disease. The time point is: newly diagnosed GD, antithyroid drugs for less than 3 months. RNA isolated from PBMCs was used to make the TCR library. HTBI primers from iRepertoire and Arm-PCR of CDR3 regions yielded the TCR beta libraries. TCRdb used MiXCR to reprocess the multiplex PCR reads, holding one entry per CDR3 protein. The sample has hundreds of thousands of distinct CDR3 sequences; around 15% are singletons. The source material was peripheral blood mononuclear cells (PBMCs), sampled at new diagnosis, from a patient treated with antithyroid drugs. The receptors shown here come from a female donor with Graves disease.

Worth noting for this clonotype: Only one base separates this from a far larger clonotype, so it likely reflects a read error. The CDR3, as DNA: TGTGCCAGCAGTCGGACAGGGGGTACGCGGTATTTT. Translating gives CASSRTGGTRYF. The chain employs TRBV28 and TRBJ2-3; 10 nucleotides align to TRBD1. The length of the CDR3 is 12 residues. Germline CDR1 reads MDHEN; CDR2 reads SYDVKM.

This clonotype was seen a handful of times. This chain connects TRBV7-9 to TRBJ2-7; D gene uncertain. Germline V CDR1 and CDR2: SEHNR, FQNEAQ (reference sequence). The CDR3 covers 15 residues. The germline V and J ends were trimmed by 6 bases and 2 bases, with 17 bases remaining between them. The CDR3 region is CASSPGPTPPYEQYF. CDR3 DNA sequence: TGTGCCAGCAGTCCCGGACCGACTCCCCCCTACGAGCAGTACTTC. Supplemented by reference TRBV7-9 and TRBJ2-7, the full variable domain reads DTGVSQNPRHKITKRGQNVTFRCDPISEHNRLYWYRQTLGQGPEFLTYFQNEAQLEKSRLLSDRFSAERPKGSFSTLEIQRTEQGDSAMYLCASSPGPTPPYEQYFGPGTRLTVT.

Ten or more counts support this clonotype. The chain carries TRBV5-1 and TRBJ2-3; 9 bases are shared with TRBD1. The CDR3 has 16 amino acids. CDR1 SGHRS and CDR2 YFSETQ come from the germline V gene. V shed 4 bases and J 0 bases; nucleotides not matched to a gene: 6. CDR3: CASSINRGPSTDTQYF. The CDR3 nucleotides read TGCGCCAGCAGCATCAACAGGGGGCCCAGCACAGATACGCAGTATTTT.

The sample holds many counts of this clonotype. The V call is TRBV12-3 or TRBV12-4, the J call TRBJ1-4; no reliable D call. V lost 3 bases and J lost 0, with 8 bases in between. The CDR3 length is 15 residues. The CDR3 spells CASSFYLATNEKLFF. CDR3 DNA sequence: TGTGCCAGCAGTTTCTACCTTGCAACTAATGAAAAACTGTTTTTT.

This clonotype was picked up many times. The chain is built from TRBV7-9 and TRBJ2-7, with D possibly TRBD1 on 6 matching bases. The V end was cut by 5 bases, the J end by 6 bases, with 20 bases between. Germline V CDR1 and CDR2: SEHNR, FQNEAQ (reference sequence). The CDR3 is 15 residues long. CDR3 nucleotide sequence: TGTGCCAGCAGCCTATCGACAGGCGGCGGAAGCGAGCAGTACTTC. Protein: CASSLSTGGGSEQYF.

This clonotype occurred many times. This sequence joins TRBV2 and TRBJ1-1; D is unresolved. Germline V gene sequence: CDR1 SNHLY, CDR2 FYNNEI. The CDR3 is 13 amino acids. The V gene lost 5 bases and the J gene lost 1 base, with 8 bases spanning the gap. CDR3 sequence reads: CASSMSQNTEAFF. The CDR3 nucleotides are TGTGCCAGCAGTATGTCACAGAACACTGAAGCTTTCTTT.

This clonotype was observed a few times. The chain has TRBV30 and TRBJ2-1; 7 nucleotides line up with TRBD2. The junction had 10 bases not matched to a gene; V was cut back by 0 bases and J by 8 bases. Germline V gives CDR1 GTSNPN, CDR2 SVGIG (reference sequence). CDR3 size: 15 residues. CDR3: CAWSVISGLEDEQFF. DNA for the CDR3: TGTGCCTGGAGTGTAATTAGCGGGTTAGAGGATGAGCAGTTCTTC.

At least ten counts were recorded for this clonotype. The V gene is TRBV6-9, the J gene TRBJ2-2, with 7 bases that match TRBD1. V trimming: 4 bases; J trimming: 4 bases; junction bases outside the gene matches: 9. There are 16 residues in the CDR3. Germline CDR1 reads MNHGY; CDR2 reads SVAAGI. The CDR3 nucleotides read TGTGCCAGCAGTTCGCAGACAGGGCAGGGCACCGGGGAGCTGTTTTTT. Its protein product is CASSSQTGQGTGELFF.

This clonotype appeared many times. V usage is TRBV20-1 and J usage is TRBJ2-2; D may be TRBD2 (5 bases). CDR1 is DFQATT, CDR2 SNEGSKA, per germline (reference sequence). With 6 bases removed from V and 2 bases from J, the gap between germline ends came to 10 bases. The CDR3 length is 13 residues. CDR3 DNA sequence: TGCAGTGCAAACGGGATCAACACCGGGGAGCTGTTTTTT. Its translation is CSANGINTGELFF.

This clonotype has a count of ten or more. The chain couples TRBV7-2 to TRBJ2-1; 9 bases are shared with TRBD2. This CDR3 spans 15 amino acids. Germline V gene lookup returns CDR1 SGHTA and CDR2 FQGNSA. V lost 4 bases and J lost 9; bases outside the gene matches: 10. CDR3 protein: CASSSRGSGSGEQFF. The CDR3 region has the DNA TGTGCCAGCAGCTCCCGAGGTAGCGGGAGTGGTGAGCAGTTCTTC.

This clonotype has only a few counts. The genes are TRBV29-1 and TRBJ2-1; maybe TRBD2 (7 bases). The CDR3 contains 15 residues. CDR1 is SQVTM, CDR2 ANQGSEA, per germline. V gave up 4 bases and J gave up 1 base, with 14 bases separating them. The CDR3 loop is CSVGWGGDSYNEQFF. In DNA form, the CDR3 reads TGCAGCGTTGGGTGGGGGGGCGATTCCTACAATGAGCAGTTCTTC.

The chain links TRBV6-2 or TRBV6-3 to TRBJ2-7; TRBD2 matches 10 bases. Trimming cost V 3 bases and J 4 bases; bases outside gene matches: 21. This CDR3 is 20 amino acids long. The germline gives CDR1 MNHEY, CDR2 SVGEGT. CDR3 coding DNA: TGTGCCAGCAGTTATAAGCTGGGAACGGGACTAGCGAGTGCTGTTTACGAGCAGTACTTC. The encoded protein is CASSYKLGTGLASAVYEQYF.

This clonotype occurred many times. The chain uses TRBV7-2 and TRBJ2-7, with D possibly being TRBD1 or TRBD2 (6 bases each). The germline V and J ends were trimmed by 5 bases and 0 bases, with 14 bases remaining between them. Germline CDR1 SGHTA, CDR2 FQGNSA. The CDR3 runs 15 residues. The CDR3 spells CASSPYGGRSYEQYF. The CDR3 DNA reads TGTGCCAGCAGCCCGTACGGGGGCCGCTCCTACGAGCAGTACTTC.

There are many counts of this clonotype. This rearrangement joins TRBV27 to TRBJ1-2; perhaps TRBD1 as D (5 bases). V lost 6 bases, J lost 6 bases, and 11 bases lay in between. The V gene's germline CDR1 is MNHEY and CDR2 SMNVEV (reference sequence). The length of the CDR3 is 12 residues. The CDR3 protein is CASRVAGHGYTF. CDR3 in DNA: TGTGCCAGCAGAGTGGCAGGGCATGGCTACACCTTC.